This T cell receptor (beta chain) was observed in a study of blood T cell repertoires in COVID-19. On the study more broadly: Sources were T cells, B-cell-depleted T cells, or PBMCs; the material itself was cDNA or gDNA.

Original methodology: Reference gene primers were amplified, and this amplification served to estimate nucleated cell counts. Sequenced by immunoSEQ multiplex PCR; TCRdb stores in-frame clones only, minus some. The DNA was the basis for D and trimming; V, J and clone size are from that table. The profile shows 350,000 to 500,000 clones, 70% to 90% of them singletons. This study enrolled people aged roughly 18 to 90 from 20 to 25 US geographic areas. The study assigned cohorts using participant-reported clinical history. The V and J ends lost 5 bases and 6 bases respectively, with 20 bases between them. This CDR3 is 15 amino acids long. Germline lookup yields CDR1 LNHDA and CDR2 SQIVND (reference sequence).

The V call is TRBV19, the J call TRBJ2-7; tentatively, D is TRBD2 (5 bases). The sequence was collected from a woman aged 18 to 35 who had been exposed to COVID-19. The sequenced sample consisted of PBMCs or T cells enriched from blood (not recorded which). The CDR3 spells CASSPTFGGLGEQYF. The CDR3 nucleotides read TGTGCCAGTAGTCCCACTTTTGGCGGACTGGGCGAGCAGTACTTC.